These 17 T cell receptor beta chains were all obtained from the same sample, sequenced in a study of blood T cell repertoires in COVID-19. Sequenced by immunoSEQ multiplex PCR; TCRdb stores in-frame clones only, minus some. The sample records 98,000 or so clones, 88% being singletons. Sequencing was carried out using peripheral blood. These receptors were taken from a human donor in a cohort sampled during active COVID-19.

The chain recombines TRBV6-5 with TRBJ2-7; 9 bases align to TRBD1. The germline V gene has CDR1 MNHEY and CDR2 SVGAGI. This CDR3 has 14 amino acids. After removal of 6 bases from V and 3 bases from J, the junction contained 6 bases not matched to a gene. This chain's CDR3 is CASSGTGPDYEQYF. CDR3 in DNA: TGTGCCAGCAGCGGGACAGGGCCCGACTACGAGCAGTACTTC.

The chain joins TRBV4-1 to TRBJ1-2; 8 bases are a match to TRBD1. The length of the CDR3 is 12 residues. In germline, CDR1 is MGHRA, CDR2 YSYEKL. J was trimmed by 9 bases and V by 1 base; bases with no gene match: 1. CDR3 bases: TGCGCCAGCAGCCAAGGGGACAGGAGCTACACCTTC. This codes for CASSQGDRSYTF.

In this sample, this clone turned up a few times. The chain joins TRBV9 to TRBJ1-6; TRBD1 agrees at 10 bases. J gave up 9 bases and V 5 bases, and 5 bases lay outside the gene matches. Germline V gene data show CDR1 as SGDLS and CDR2 as YYNGEE. The CDR3 spans 14 residues. The CDR3 here is CASSAGTGASPLHF. CDR3 DNA sequence: TGTGCCAGCAGTGCAGGGACAGGGGCTTCACCCCTCCACTTT. Full variable domain (missing parts from reference TRBV9 and TRBJ1-6): DSGVTQTPKHLITATGQRVTLRCSPRSGDLSVYWYQQSLDQGLQFLIQYYNGEERAKGNILERFSAQQFPDLHSELNLSSLELGDSALYFCASSAGTGASPLHFGNGTRLTVT.

V usage is TRBV18 and J usage is TRBJ2-7, with 7 bases matching TRBD1. The J segment lost 3 bases and the V segment lost 6 bases, leaving 5 bases of the junction unmatched. Per germline, CDR1 KGHSH and CDR2 LQKENI. The length of the CDR3 is 13 residues. CDR3 sequence: CASSGQDYYEQYF. The DNA for the CDR3 is TGTGCCAGCTCCGGACAGGATTACTACGAGCAGTACTTC. Full variable domain (outside the CDR3, taken from reference TRBV18 and TRBJ2-7): NAGVMQNPRHLVRRRGQEARLRCSPMKGHSHVYWYRQLPEEGLKFMVYLQKENIIDESGMPKERFSAEFPKEGPSILRIQQVVRGDSAAYFCASSGQDYYEQYFGPGTRLTVT.

The chain uses TRBV4-1 and TRBJ2-3, with TRBD2 matching 11 bases. There are 16 residues in the CDR3. The V and J ends lost 4 bases and 1 base, in that order; junction bases with no gene match: 4. Germline lookup yields CDR1 MGHRA and CDR2 YSYEKL. The CDR3 reads CASSLTTSGGTDTQYF. The CDR3 DNA sequence: TGCGCCAGCAGCCTCACGACTAGCGGGGGCACAGATACGCAGTATTTT.

The V and J genes are TRBV12-5 and TRBJ2-5; the D gene is possibly TRBD2 (6 bases). The germline V gene has CDR1 LGHNT and CDR2 FRNRAP. V was clipped by 6 bases and J by 5 bases, with 16 bases between them. This CDR3 is 14 amino acids long. The CDR3 DNA follows: TGTGCTAGTGGATTCGGGAGTGATATGGAGACCCAGTACTTC. Translation gives CASGFGSDMETQYF.

The rearrangement links TRBV6-5 to TRBJ1-5; 7 bases line up with TRBD1. CDR3 size: 14 residues. CDR1 is MNHEY and CDR2 is SVGAGI in the germline V gene. V gave up 5 bases and J gave up 6 bases; unmatched junction bases: 7. CDR3 amino acids: CASSRQGATQPQHF. CDR3 sequence (DNA): TGTGCCAGCAGTAGACAGGGAGCGACTCAGCCCCAGCATTTT.

The genes are TRBV19 and TRBJ2-2; TRBD2 might be the D (6 bases). V was shortened by 4 bases and J by 1 base, with 10 bases between the two germline ends. Germline V gene data show CDR1 as LNHDA and CDR2 as SQIVND (reference sequence). This CDR3 comprises 15 residues. CDR3 amino acids: CASSTGTVNTGELFF. As DNA, the CDR3 is TGTGCCAGTAGTACAGGGACTGTGAACACCGGGGAGCTGTTTTTT.

V is TRBV9 and J is TRBJ2-7, with a possible D match to TRBD2 (5 bases). Trimming shortened V by 0 bases and J by 0 bases, and 10 bases separated the two germline ends. The length of the CDR3 is 15 residues. The germline V gene has CDR1 SGDLS and CDR2 YYNGEE. Here the CDR3 reads CASSVGTSSSYEQYF. CDR3 nucleotide sequence: TGTGCCAGCAGCGTAGGAACTAGTAGCTCCTACGAGCAGTACTTC.

This chain links TRBV10-1 with TRBJ2-2, with 8 bases fitting TRBD2. Trimming cost V 5 bases and J 5 bases; bases outside gene matches: 7. The CDR3 has 15 amino acids. Germline-derived CDR1 and CDR2 are WNHNN and SYGVQD (reference sequence). The CDR3 loop reads CASSWGSGGTGELFF. The CDR3 coding sequence is TGCGCCAGCAGTTGGGGGAGCGGGGGTACCGGGGAGCTGTTTTTT.

J is TRBJ1-2 and V is TRBV18; 7 positions match TRBD1. The V segment lost 2 bases and the J segment 3 bases; nucleotides outside the gene matches: 3. The germline gives CDR1 KGHSH, CDR2 LQKENI. The CDR3 loop spans 14 amino acids. The CDR3 nucleotides read TGTGCCAGCTCACCATTCCAGGGGGACTATGGCTACACCTTC. It codes for CASSPFQGDYGYTF.

The CDR3 region has the DNA TGTGCCAGTAGTTTGACAGGGTCGAGGGAAAAACTGTTTTTT. This encodes CASSLTGSREKLFF. The chain recombines TRBV19 with TRBJ1-4, with 7 bases matching TRBD1. Looked up from germline, CDR1 is LNHDA and CDR2 is SQIVND (reference sequence). After removal of 5 bases from V and 8 bases from J, the junction contained 8 bases not matched to a gene. The CDR3 covers 14 residues.

In its sample, this clone was seen once. The rearrangement links TRBV4-2 to TRBJ2-7; 12 bases are shared with TRBD2. This CDR3 is 18 amino acids long. The germline gives CDR1 LGHNA, CDR2 YNFKEQ. V trimming: 0 bases; J trimming: 2 bases; junction bases outside the gene matches: 8. The CDR3 bases are TGTGCCAGCAGCCAAGATTCACTAGCGGGAGGATGGGCCTACGAGCAGTACTTC. It is translated as CASSQDSLAGGWAYEQYF.

The rearrangement uses TRBV11-2 and TRBJ2-1, with 8 bases matching TRBD2. Germline-derived CDR1 and CDR2 are SGHAT and FQNNGV. The CDR3 runs 15 residues. With V trimmed by 4 bases and J by 2 bases, 4 bases remained unmatched. Here the CDR3 DNA reads TGTGCCAGCAGCTCAACGGGGGGGGCCTACAATGAGCAGTTCTTC. It is translated as CASSSTGGAYNEQFF.

The genes are TRBV7-2 and TRBJ2-1; TRBD1 matches at 8 bases. From germline, CDR1 is SGHTA and CDR2 FQGNSA. With 3 bases clipped from V and 7 bases from J, the junction kept 8 bases outside the gene matches. The CDR3 consists of 15 residues. The chain's CDR3 is CASSFPGQVRNEQFF. CDR3 bases: TGTGCCAGCAGCTTTCCGGGACAGGTGAGAAATGAGCAGTTCTTC.

The chain carries TRBV3-1 (or the pseudogene TRBV3-2) and TRBJ2-7; weak D call: TRBD1 (5 bases). This CDR3 contains 13 residues. CDR1 LGHDT and CDR2 YNNKEL come from the germline V gene (reference sequence). Trimming left V 2 bases short and J 3 bases short, with 8 bases between. CDR3 sequence (DNA): TGTGCCAGCAGCCAAAGGGGCGGCTACGAGCAGTACTTC. Protein product: CASSQRGGYEQYF.

J is TRBJ2-7 and V is TRBV5-1; TRBD1 agrees at 7 bases. Germline V gene lookup returns CDR1 SGHRS and CDR2 YFSETQ. The CDR3 covers 14 residues. V shed 0 bases, J shed 2 bases, and the junction held 2 bases outside the gene matches. CDR3 coding DNA: TGCGCCAGCAGCTTGGCGGACAGGACCTACGAGCAGTACTTC. Protein: CASSLADRTYEQYF.